Following are 15 T cell receptor beta chains from one sample sequenced in a study of technical replicates of blood from a handful of donors. Profiled with immunoSEQ multiplex PCR; TCRdb holds only in-frame clones, not every one. The data show approximately 69,000 clones, around nine tenths seen once. Sequenced material: PBMCs. These receptors were taken from a human donor in good health. Some clones in this sample may be carry-over from other donors' samples.

The V and J genes are TRBV5-1 and TRBJ2-7; TRBD1 matches at 7 bases. V dropped 4 bases and J dropped 5; count of bases not matched to a gene: 12. In germline, CDR1 is SGHRS, CDR2 YFSETQ. This CDR3 is built from 15 residues. The chain's CDR3 is CASSVADRAGDEQYF. CDR3 coding DNA: TGCGCCAGCAGCGTGGCCGACAGGGCAGGGGACGAGCAGTACTTC.

This chain connects TRBV6-1 to TRBJ2-7; 7 bases map to TRBD1. The V gene's germline CDR1 is MNHNS and CDR2 SASEGT. V lost 2 bases to trimming and J lost 0 bases; unmatched junction nucleotides: 10. This CDR3 comprises 17 residues. The chain's CDR3 is CASSETPRQGRSYEQYF. DNA for the CDR3: TGTGCCAGCAGTGAAACTCCCCGACAGGGCCGCTCCTACGAGCAGTACTTC.

This clone was detected only once. The rearrangement joins TRBV18 to TRBJ1-4; 9 nucleotides line up with TRBD1. The CDR3 contains 13 residues. V lost 5 bases and J lost 8; bases outside the gene matches: 3. The germline V gene has CDR1 KGHSH and CDR2 LQKENI. The CDR3 nucleotides are TGTGCCAGCTCAGTCGACAGGGGGGAAAAACTGTTTTTT. As protein: CASSVDRGEKLFF.

This sequence joins TRBV6-1 and TRBJ2-7; TRBD2 aligns across 12 bases. The germline V gene encodes CDR1 MNHNS and CDR2 SASEGT. The ends lost 6 bases at V and 3 bases at J; junction bases unmatched: 6. The CDR3 is made up of 15 amino acids. The CDR3 protein is CASRTSGGFNYEQYF. The CDR3 nucleotides are TGTGCCAGCAGGACTAGCGGGGGATTCAACTACGAGCAGTACTTC.

This chain connects TRBV30 to TRBJ1-2, with D uncertain. From germline, CDR1 is GTSNPN and CDR2 SVGIG (reference sequence). The germline V and J ends were trimmed by 4 bases and 7 bases, with 10 bases remaining between them. The CDR3 has 11 amino acids. CDR3 nucleotides: TGTGCCTGGACCGAGTCAAGTGGCTACACCTTC. Translated, it gives CAWTESSGYTF.

The V and J genes are TRBV7-2 and TRBJ1-3; D is unclear. V was shortened by 5 bases and J by 7 bases, with 6 bases between the two germline ends. The CDR3 runs 11 residues. Per the germline V gene, CDR1 is SGHTA and CDR2 is FQGNSA. CDR3 region: CASSPGNTIYF. The CDR3 DNA is TGTGCCAGCAGCCCCGGGAACACCATATATTTT.

The CDR3 nucleotides read TGCGCCAGCAGCTTGGGGGCTAGCGGAACCTACGAGCAGTACTTC. This encodes CASSLGASGTYEQYF. The rearrangement links TRBV5-1 to TRBJ2-7; TRBD2 agrees at 7 bases. J gave up 2 bases and V 0 bases, and 5 bases lay outside the gene matches. The CDR3 has 15 residues. Per germline, CDR1 SGHRS and CDR2 YFSETQ.

This clone has only one observation. The chain has TRBV9 and TRBJ2-1, with a weak D call TRBD1 (6 bases). In germline, CDR1 is SGDLS, CDR2 YYNGEE. CDR3 length: 15 residues. V was pared by 1 base and J by 5 bases, with 13 bases between. CDR3 loop: CASSVSAGDNNEQFF. CDR3 nucleotides: TGTGCCAGCAGCGTATCCGCAGGGGACAACAATGAGCAGTTCTTC. Combining the CDR3 with reference TRBV9 and TRBJ2-1 gives the whole variable domain DSGVTQTPKHLITATGQRVTLRCSPRSGDLSVYWYQQSLDQGLQFLIQYYNGEERAKGNILERFSAQQFPDLHSELNLSSLELGDSALYFCASSVSAGDNNEQFFGPGTRLTVL.

The gene calls are TRBV30 and TRBJ2-7, with D possibly being TRBD2 (5 bases). The CDR3 is made up of 12 amino acids. The V end lost 7 bases, the J end lost 6 bases, and 16 bases lay between the germline ends. From germline, CDR1 is GTSNPN and CDR2 SVGIG (reference sequence). The CDR3 DNA follows: TGTGCCTCCGAGGAGGAGGTGGGCGAGCAGTACTTC. Encoded protein: CASEEEVGEQYF.

The chain recombines TRBV7-9 with TRBJ1-4; D gene unclear. V was shortened by 2 bases and J by 5 bases, with 9 bases between the two germline ends. CDR1 is SEHNR and CDR2 is FQNEAQ in the germline V gene (reference sequence). CDR3 size: 14 residues. The CDR3: CASSLPQINEKLFF. The DNA for the CDR3 is TGTGCCAGCAGCTTACCACAGATCAATGAAAAACTGTTTTTT.

The rearrangement joins TRBV4-2 to TRBJ2-7; a possible D gene is TRBD2 (5 bases). This CDR3 contains 14 residues. The germline gives CDR1 LGHNA, CDR2 YNFKEQ. V shed 2 bases and J shed 1 base, with 9 bases lying between them. The chain's CDR3 is CASSQSGGSYEQYF. Here the CDR3 DNA reads TGTGCCAGCAGCCAAAGCGGTGGATCCTACGAGCAGTACTTC.

The rearrangement joins TRBV5-1 to TRBJ2-1, with 10 bases aligning to TRBD2. CDR1 SGHRS and CDR2 YFSETQ come from the germline V gene. The CDR3 has 16 residues. V dropped 4 bases and J dropped 2; count of bases not matched to a gene: 6. The CDR3 sequence: CASSKTSGPTYNEQFF. The DNA of the CDR3 is TGCGCCAGCAGCAAGACTAGCGGGCCTACCTACAATGAGCAGTTCTTC.

This clone was picked up a small number of times. J is TRBJ1-5 and V is TRBV27; D is unresolved. Deletions cut 6 bases from V and 0 bases from J, with 9 bases between. Germline V gene lookup returns CDR1 MNHEY and CDR2 SMNVEV (reference sequence). The CDR3 has 14 amino acids. CDR3 amino acids: CASRRRDSNQPQHF. The CDR3 coding sequence is TGTGCCAGCAGGAGACGGGATAGCAATCAGCCCCAGCATTTT.

The rearrangement uses TRBV5-4 and TRBJ2-5, with TRBD1 identical over 11 bases. Germline trimming cut 3 bases from V and 2 bases from J; bases unmatched to any gene: 3. Germline V gene sequence: CDR1 SGHNT, CDR2 YYREEE (reference sequence). CDR3 size: 15 residues. The CDR3 DNA follows: TGTGCCAGCAGCTCGGACAGGGGGCTGCAAGAGACCCAGTACTTC. Protein sequence: CASSSDRGLQETQYF.

About this clone: A junction end diverges from the germline sequence, so it may reflect a read error. V usage is TRBV7-3 and J usage is TRBJ2-2, with 7 bases lining up with TRBD2. The CDR3 has 16 amino acids. CDR1 and CDR2 (germline): SGHTA, FQGTGA. The CDR3 DNA is TGTGCCAGCAGTTTAAGCGGGGTTACGAACACCGGGGAGCTGTTTTTT. This sequence encodes CASSLSGVTNTGELFF. Full variable domain (remainder filled in from reference TRBV7-3 and TRBJ2-2): GAGVSQTPSNKVTEKGKYVELRCDPISGHTALYWYRQSLGQGPEFLIYFQGTGAADDSGLPNDRFFAVRPEGSVSTLKIQRTERGDSAVYLCASSLSGVTNTGELFFGEGSRLTVL.